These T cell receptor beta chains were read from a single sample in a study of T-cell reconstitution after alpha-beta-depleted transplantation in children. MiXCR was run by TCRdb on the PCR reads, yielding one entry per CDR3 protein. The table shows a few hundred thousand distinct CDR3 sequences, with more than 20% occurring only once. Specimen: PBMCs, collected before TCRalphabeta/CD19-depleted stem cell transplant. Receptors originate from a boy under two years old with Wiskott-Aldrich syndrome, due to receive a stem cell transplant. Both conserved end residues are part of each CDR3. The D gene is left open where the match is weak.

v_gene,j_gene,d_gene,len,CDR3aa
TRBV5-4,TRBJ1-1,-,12,CASSLASSEAFF
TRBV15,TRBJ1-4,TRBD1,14,CATSRGQTNEKLFF
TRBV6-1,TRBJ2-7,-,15,CASSASPGISYEQYF
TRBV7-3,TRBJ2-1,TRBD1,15,CASAPGTGSYNEQFF
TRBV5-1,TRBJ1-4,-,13,CASRRERPEKLFF
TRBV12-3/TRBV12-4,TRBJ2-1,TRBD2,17,CASSLMGLAGAYNEQFF
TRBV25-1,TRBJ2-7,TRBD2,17,CASSDRSGTSGVYEQYF
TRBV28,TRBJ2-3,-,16,CASSFAGRTSTDTQYF
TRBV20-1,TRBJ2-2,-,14,CSARYPAVAGELFF
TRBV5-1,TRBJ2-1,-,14,CASIGGRNYNEQFF
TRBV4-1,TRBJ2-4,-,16,CASSPRQVRDKNIQYF
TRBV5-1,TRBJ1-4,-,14,CASSLDRTNEKLFF
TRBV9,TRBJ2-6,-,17,CASSVALPSAGANVLTF
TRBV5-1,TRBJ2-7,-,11,CASSLDRLQYF
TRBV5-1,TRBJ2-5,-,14,CASSLLLLQETQYF
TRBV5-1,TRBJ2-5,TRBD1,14,CASSLLQGSETQYF
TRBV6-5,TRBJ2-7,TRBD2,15,CASSYSGTSAGEQYF
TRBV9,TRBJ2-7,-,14,CASSVNVQGYEQYF
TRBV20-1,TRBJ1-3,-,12,CSARPTGNTIYF
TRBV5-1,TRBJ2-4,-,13,CASSFGPRDIQYF
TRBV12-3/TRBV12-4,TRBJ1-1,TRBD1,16,CASSLFGQGWDTEAFF
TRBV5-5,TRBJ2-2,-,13,CASSRGLTGELFF
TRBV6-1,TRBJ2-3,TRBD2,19,CASSEDPGLAGARTDTQYF
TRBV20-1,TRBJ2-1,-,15,CSASLASLIYNEQFF
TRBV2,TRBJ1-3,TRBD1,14,CASSADRGGNTIYF